This TCR beta chain was sequenced during a study of T cells after yellow fever vaccination. Points from the study as a whole: It was the secondary response that reached its peak faster, day 5 versus 15, but it was weaker.

Germline CDR1 is MNHEY and CDR2 is SVGEGT. Trimming shortened V by 0 bases and J by 4 bases, and 7 bases separated the two germline ends. This CDR3 has 14 amino acids. This clonotype occurred many times. TCR cDNA, made by 5'RACE template switching, carried an added universal primer site and UMIs. TCRdb re-derived calls from the 5' RACE reads in MiXCR, one entry per CDR3 protein. The data show around 11,000 distinct CDR3 sequences, around 4.8% seen once. The chain is built from TRBV6-2 or TRBV6-3 and TRBJ2-1; D is unclear. The sequences come from PBMCs, either bulk or a sorted T-cell subset (CD4+, CD8+, memory, or dextramer-sorted; not recorded which), collected more than 13 days after the first yellow fever vaccination. The source of this sequence is a young man who received the YFV17D yellow fever vaccine. CDR3 DNA: TGTGCCAGCAGTTACTCAGAGGTTTACAATGAGCAGTTCTTC. It translates to CASSYSEVYNEQFF.